This passage covers 16 T cell receptor beta chains from one sample sequenced in a study of blood T cell repertoires in COVID-19. This table comes from immunoSEQ multiplex PCR, and its TCRdb copy is limited to in-frame clones, with some not included. The repertoire has about 180,000 clones, approximately 78% of them found once; the top ten carry roughly 12%. Sequences were obtained from peripheral blood. These receptors were obtained from a woman at least 80 years old with COVID-19, enrolled during active disease.

The chain combines TRBV5-1 with TRBJ1-2; 8 bases map to TRBD1. Trimming at V came to 5 bases and at J to 1 base, leaving 7 bases not matched to a gene. The CDR3 totals 15 residues. Per germline, CDR1 SGHRS and CDR2 YFSETQ. The CDR3, as DNA: TGCGCCAGCAGTGACCCGGGACAGGTTAACTATGGCTACACCTTC. It yields the protein CASSDPGQVNYGYTF.

The chain employs TRBV10-1 and TRBJ1-6; no clear D gene. Trimming stripped 10 bases from V and 10 bases from J, with 11 bases between. The CDR3 covers 11 residues. Germline CDR1 reads WNHNN; CDR2 reads SYGVQD (reference sequence). CDR3 protein: CATDRRSPLHF. For the CDR3, the DNA is TGCGCCACGGACCGGAGGTCACCCCTCCACTTT.

The chain combines TRBV7-9 with TRBJ2-6; D ambiguous. Germline V gene lookup returns CDR1 SEHNR and CDR2 FQNEAQ (reference sequence). CDR3 size: 19 residues. The V end lost 5 bases, the J end lost 2 bases, and 22 bases lay between the germline ends. CDR3 sequence: CASSRAPFPLRAGANVLTF. The CDR3 DNA sequence: TGTGCCAGCAGCCGGGCCCCCTTTCCGCTTCGAGCTGGGGCCAACGTCCTGACTTTC.

This clone was detected once. The chain carries TRBV18 and TRBJ2-5; no clear D. Germline CDR1 and CDR2: KGHSH and LQKENI. The V gene lost 2 bases and the J gene lost 3 bases, with 4 bases spanning the gap. This CDR3 is built from 12 residues. CDR3 nucleotide sequence: TGTGCCAGCTCACCAGGCAAAGAGACCCAGTACTTC. Its translation: CASSPGKETQYF.

This chain links TRBV30 with TRBJ1-1; D gene uncertain. Germline V gives CDR1 GTSNPN, CDR2 SVGIG (reference sequence). The CDR3 is 13 residues long. Trimming removed 3 bases at V and 0 bases at J, with 8 bases between. CDR3 protein: CAWRPVMNTEAFF. CDR3 in DNA: TGTGCCTGGAGACCGGTCATGAACACTGAAGCTTTCTTT.

This clone was seen once. The gene calls are TRBV6-5 and TRBJ2-6; TRBD2 aligns across 7 bases. The CDR3 contains 14 residues. With V trimmed by 8 bases and J by 0 bases, 1 base remained unmatched. CDR1 and CDR2 from the germline V gene are MNHEY and SVGAGI. In nucleotides, the CDR3 is TGTGCCAGCGGGAGGGCCTCTGGGGCCAACGTCCTGACTTTC. Its translation: CASGRASGANVLTF.

This clone appeared a single time. This rearrangement joins TRBV6-5 to TRBJ2-7; 7 bases map to TRBD2. The CDR3 runs 15 residues. V was clipped by 5 bases and J by 2 bases; unmatched bases: 9. CDR1 and CDR2 (germline): MNHEY, SVGAGI. The CDR3 DNA is TGTGCCAGCAGTCCCCGGGACTACCAGACCTACGAGCAGTACTTC. This encodes CASSPRDYQTYEQYF.

This clone was seen only once. The genes are TRBV28 and TRBJ2-5; a weak D match, TRBD2 (7 bases). V lost 4 bases and J 3 bases, leaving 21 bases between the germline ends. Germline V lookup: CDR1 MDHEN, CDR2 SYDVKM. CDR3 length: 17 residues. Written as DNA, the CDR3 is TGTGCCAGCAGTTCTGGGCGTAGGGGGGGGCGTGAAGAGACCCAGTACTTC. This translates into CASSSGRRGGREETQYF.

The chain has TRBV24-1 and TRBJ2-3; 13 nucleotides agree with TRBD2. Germline trimming cut 4 bases from V and 2 bases from J; bases unmatched to any gene: 8. CDR3 length equals 18 residues. Germline V gene sequence: CDR1 KGHDR, CDR2 SFDVKD. This chain's CDR3 is CATSESKGLAGITDTQYF. The CDR3 coding sequence is TGTGCCACCAGTGAGTCCAAGGGACTAGCGGGGATCACAGATACGCAGTATTTT.

J is TRBJ2-5 and V is TRBV19, with TRBD2 identical over 13 bases. The CDR3 is 16 residues long. CDR1 and CDR2 (germline): LNHDA, SQIVND (reference sequence). The junction had 8 bases not matched to a gene; V was cut back by 6 bases and J by 4 bases. The CDR3 is CASSRTSGGRLETQYF. CDR3 nucleotides: TGTGCCAGTAGCCGGACTAGCGGGGGACGATTAGAGACCCAGTACTTC. Based on the CDR3 plus reference TRBV19 and TRBJ2-5, the full variable domain is DGGITQSPKYLFRKEGQNVTLSCEQNLNHDAMYWYRQDPGQGLRLIYYSQIVNDFQKGDIAEGYSVSREKKESFPLTVTSAQKNPTAFYLCASSRTSGGRLETQYFGPGTRLLVL.

The chain is built from TRBV19 and TRBJ1-4; 10 bases are shared with TRBD1. CDR3 length equals 16 residues. Germline V CDR1 and CDR2: LNHDA, SQIVND (reference sequence). Trimming took 7 bases from V and 0 from J; bases not matched to a gene: 5. CDR3 in DNA: TGTGCCAGTACCTATGGACAGGGGGCAACTAATGAAAAACTGTTTTTT. Translating gives CASTYGQGATNEKLFF.

In its sample, this clone was seen a few times. V and J are TRBV5-6 and TRBJ1-1; D not certain. Trimming took 0 bases from V and 2 from J, leaving 11 bases between them. Germline V CDR1 and CDR2: SGHDT, YYEEEE. The CDR3 runs 15 residues. The CDR3 is CASSLVAGTNTEAFF. DNA for the CDR3: TGTGCCAGCAGCTTGGTGGCAGGTACCAACACTGAAGCTTTCTTT. The entire variable domain, with the rest obtained from reference TRBV5-6 and TRBJ1-1, is as follows: DAGVTQSPTHLIKTRGQQVTLRCSPKSGHDTVSWYQQALGQGPQFIFQYYEEEERQRGNFPDRFSGHQFPNYSSELNVNALLLGDSALYLCASSLVAGTNTEAFFGQGTRLTVV.

The table lists this clone with a few counts. V and J are TRBV28 and TRBJ2-5; TRBD2 matches 12 bases. The CDR3 has 15 amino acids. Germline V CDR1 and CDR2: MDHEN, SYDVKM. Trimming cost V 4 bases and J 5 bases; bases outside gene matches: 5. CDR3 DNA: TGTGCCAGCAGTTCGCTAGCGGGAGGGGGGGAGACCCAGTACTTC. Amino acids: CASSSLAGGGETQYF.

The V gene is TRBV2, the J gene TRBJ2-2; D is ambiguous. This CDR3 has 12 amino acids. Germline loops: CDR1 SNHLY, CDR2 FYNNEI. Trimming took off 5 bases at V and 2 bases at J, with 3 bases between the two ends. Written as DNA, the CDR3 is TGTGCCAGCAGTCAAAACACCGGGGAGCTGTTTTTT. As protein: CASSQNTGELFF. The full variable domain, its missing parts supplied by reference TRBV2 and TRBJ2-2, is EPEVTQTPSHQVTQMGQEVILRCVPISNHLYFYWYRQILGQKVEFLVSFYNNEISEKSEIFDDQFSVERPDGSNFTLKIRSTKLEDSAMYFCASSQNTGELFFGEGSRLTVL.

V and J are TRBV7-2 and TRBJ2-1; TRBD2 agrees at 11 bases. The CDR3 length is 16 residues. V dropped 1 base and J dropped 3; count of bases not matched to a gene: 2. Germline V lookup: CDR1 SGHTA, CDR2 FQGNSA. The CDR3 reads CASSLEGLADYNEQFF. The DNA for the CDR3 is TGTGCCAGCAGCTTAGAGGGACTAGCGGACTACAATGAGCAGTTCTTC.

The chain recombines TRBV11-3 with TRBJ2-1; possibly TRBD2 for D (5 bases). V was shortened by 6 bases and J by 7 bases, with 22 bases between the two germline ends. Germline CDR1 reads SGHNT; CDR2 reads YENEEA. This CDR3 has 16 amino acids. CDR3 bases: TGTGCCAGCAGAAGCTTAGAAGGCTGGGGAGTGAATGAGCAGTTCTTC. It is translated as CASRSLEGWGVNEQFF.